The sequence of this TCR beta chain was determined in a study of blood T cell repertoires in COVID-19 (dated by TCRdb to between 2020 and 2021). Notes on the research overall: Collaborator samples came from the United States, Italy and Spain and covered acute and convalescent phases of COVID-19. The material from the prospective study consisted of cDNA or gDNA derived from T cells, B-cell-depleted T cells, or PBMCs. The dataset comprised deeply sampled blood TCRbeta repertoires from subjects exposed to, actively infected with, or recovered from COVID-19. A freely available public database, intended as a resource for researchers studying the immune response to SARS-CoV-2, is where the repertoires were released. Samples were obtained from the ongoing ImmuneRACE study (first 160 participants) and from approximately 1,200 subjects provided by 6 global collaborators. A de-identified subject ID, COVID-19 status, age in years and sex were almost always included in the sample metadata. Where HLA class I and class II types were available, the types were taken from metadata supplied by the sample provider, not from assay-based typing.

Details on this clone: The antigen this receptor binds is unknown. No much larger clone is present one base from it, and per-base qualities are unavailable.

The research as a whole found: The amount of clinical and demographic metadata varied by source and participant and was provided uncurated.

TCRbeta CDR3 regions were amplified from genomic DNA using the immunoSEQ Assay, a bias-controlled multiplex PCR. The study's processing was this. The number of nucleated cells in each sample was estimated by amplification of reference gene primers within the assay. To quantify the absolute abundance of each unique TCRbeta CDR3 rearrangement, sequence reads were collapsed and filtered. For each sample, productive Simpson clonality was calculated by taking the square root of Simpson's diversity index across productive rearrangements. TCRdb stores this immuneACCESS table with in-frame sequences only. Part of the clones is absent; in the studies checked, under half of the shortfall reflects unresolved V genes, and no reason is known for the rest. From that table come the V and J calls and clone size; the DNA was used to work out D and trimming. The table for this sample lists 200,000 to 300,000 clones; 70% to 90% of them were counted only once. The ten largest make up 3% to 4% of the sample.

Participants in the prospective study were enrolled through a virtual design, were aged roughly 18 to 100 years, and lived in 24 United States geographic areas. In the prospective study, cohorts were assigned on the basis of participant-reported clinical history obtained from a screening survey and a study questionnaire. In the prospective study, mobile phlebotomists collected whole blood, serum and a nasopharyngeal or oropharyngeal swab from each participant. Additional blood draws and questionnaires over a roughly two-month period could optionally be provided by prospective study participants. Before DNA extraction, prospective study blood samples were shipped either frozen or at room temperature. Material: PBMCs or T cells enriched from blood (not recorded which). The clonotype comes from a woman aged 40 to 55 with acute COVID-19.

The nucleotide sequence reads as follows: TGCGCCAGCAGCCAAGGCCTAGGAGCTAGCGGACGCTACGAGCAGTACTTC. Translated, it reads CASSQGLGASGRYEQYF. The rearranged chain carries TRBV4-1 and TRBJ2-7; 7 nucleotides in the junction match TRBD2. Trimming accounts for 1 base at V and 3 bases at J, while the number of junction bases matched to no gene is 12. Its CDR3 holds 17 amino acids, cysteine through phenylalanine. The CDR3 DNA has 51 bases and is translated from base 1. From the germline V gene, CDR1 is MGHRA and CDR2 is YSYEKL.